This T cell receptor (beta chain) was obtained from a study of T cells in Graves' hyperthyroidism and ophthalmopathy. Study results and limitations: Ophthalmopathy was separated from stable hyperthyroidism by a 13 V-J model.

Germline lookup yields CDR1 MNHEY and CDR2 SMNVEV (reference sequence). V was clipped by 0 bases and J by 6 bases, with 6 bases between them. CDR3 size: 13 residues. A sample of blood taken at first hyperthyroidism diagnosis preceded any ophthalmopathy symptoms. This clonotype was detected a few times. What it binds is unknown. Authors of the study amplified TCR beta CDR3 regions from RNA transcripts. An initial round of RT-PCR targeting the TCR CDR3 relied on the HTBI primer set. TCRdb passed the multiplex PCR reads through MiXCR, listing each CDR3 protein once. The table includes about 290,000 distinct CDR3 sequences, about an eighth detected once.

What was sequenced was blood. The chain combines TRBV27 with TRBJ1-5, with D perhaps matching TRBD1 (5 bases). This clonotype was obtained from a woman in her 30s with Graves' hyperthyroidism that later progressed to Graves' ophthalmopathy. The CDR3: CASSLSGGQPQHF. The CDR3 nucleotides read TGTGCCAGCAGTTTATCGGGGGGTCAGCCCCAGCATTTT.